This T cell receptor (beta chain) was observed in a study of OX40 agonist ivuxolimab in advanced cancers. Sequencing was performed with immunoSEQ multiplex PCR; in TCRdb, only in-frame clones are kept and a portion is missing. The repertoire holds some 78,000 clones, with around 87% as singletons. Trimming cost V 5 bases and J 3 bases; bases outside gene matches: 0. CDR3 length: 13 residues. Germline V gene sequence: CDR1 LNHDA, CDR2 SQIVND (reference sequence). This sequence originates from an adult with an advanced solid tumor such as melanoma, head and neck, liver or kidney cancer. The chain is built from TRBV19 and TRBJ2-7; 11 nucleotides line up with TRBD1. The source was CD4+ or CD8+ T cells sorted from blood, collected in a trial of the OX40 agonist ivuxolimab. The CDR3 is CASSGTGGYEQYF. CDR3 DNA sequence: TGTGCCAGTAGTGGGACAGGGGGCTACGAGCAGTACTTC.